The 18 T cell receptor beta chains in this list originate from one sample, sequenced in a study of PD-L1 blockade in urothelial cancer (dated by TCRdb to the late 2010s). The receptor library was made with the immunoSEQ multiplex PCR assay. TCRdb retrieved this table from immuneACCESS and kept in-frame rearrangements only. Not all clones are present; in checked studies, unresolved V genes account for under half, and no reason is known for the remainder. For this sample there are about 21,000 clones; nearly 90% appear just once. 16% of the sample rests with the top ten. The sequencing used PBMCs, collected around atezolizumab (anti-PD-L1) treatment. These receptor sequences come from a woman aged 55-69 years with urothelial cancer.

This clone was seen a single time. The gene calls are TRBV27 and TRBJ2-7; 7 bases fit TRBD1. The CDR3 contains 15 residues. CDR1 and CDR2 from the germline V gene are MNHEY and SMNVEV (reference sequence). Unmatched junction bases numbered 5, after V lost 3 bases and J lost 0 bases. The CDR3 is CASSFSGQDSYEQYF. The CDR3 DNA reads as TGTGCCAGCAGTTTTTCCGGACAGGACTCCTACGAGCAGTACTTC.

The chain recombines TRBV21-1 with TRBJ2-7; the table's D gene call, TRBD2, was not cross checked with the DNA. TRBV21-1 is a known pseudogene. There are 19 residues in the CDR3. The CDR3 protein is CASSKGGTGGYFGSYEQYF. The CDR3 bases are TGTGCCAGCAGCAAAGGCGGTACGGGAGGGTACTTCGGCTCCTACGAGCAGTACTTC.

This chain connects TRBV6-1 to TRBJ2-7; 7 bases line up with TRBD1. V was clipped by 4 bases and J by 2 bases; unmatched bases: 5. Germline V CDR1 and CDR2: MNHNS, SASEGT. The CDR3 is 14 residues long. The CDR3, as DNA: TGTGCCAGCAGTGCGCAGGGGGTCGCCTACGAGCAGTACTTC. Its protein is CASSAQGVAYEQYF.

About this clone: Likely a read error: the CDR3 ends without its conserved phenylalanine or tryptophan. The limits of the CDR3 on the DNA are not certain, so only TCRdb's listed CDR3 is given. CDR3 residues: CASSPGGLT. V and J are TRBV18 and TRBJ2-7; TRBD1, the table's D call, was not compared with the DNA. The germline gives CDR1 KGHSH, CDR2 LQKENI. The CDR3 is 9 residues long, counting both termini.

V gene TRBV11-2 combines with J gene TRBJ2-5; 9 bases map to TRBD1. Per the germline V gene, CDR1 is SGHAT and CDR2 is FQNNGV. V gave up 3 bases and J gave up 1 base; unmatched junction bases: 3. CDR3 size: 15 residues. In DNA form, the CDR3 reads TGTGCCAGCAGCTTCGGGACAGGGATCCAAGAGACCCAGTACTTC. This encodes CASSFGTGIQETQYF.

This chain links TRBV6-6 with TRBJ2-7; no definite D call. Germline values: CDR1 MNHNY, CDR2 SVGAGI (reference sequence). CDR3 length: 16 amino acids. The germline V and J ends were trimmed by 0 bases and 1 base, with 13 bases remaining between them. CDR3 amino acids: CASSYSAQTNSYEQYF. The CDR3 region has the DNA TGTGCCAGCAGTTACTCGGCCCAGACAAATTCCTACGAGCAGTACTTC.

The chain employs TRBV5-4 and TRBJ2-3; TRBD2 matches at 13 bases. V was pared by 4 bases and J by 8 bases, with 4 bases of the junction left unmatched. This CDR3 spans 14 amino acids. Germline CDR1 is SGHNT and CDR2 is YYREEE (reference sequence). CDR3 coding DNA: TGTGCCAGCAGCCTCGGACTAGCGGGAGCTACGCAGTATTTT. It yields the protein CASSLGLAGATQYF.

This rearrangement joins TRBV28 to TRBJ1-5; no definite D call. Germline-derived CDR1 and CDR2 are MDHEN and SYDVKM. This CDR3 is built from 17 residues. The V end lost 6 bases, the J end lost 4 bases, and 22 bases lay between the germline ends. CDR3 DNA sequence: TGTGCCAGCAGGGCACATTCCAAAGGAGGAAATAATCAGCCCCAGCATTTT. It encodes CASRAHSKGGNNQPQHF.

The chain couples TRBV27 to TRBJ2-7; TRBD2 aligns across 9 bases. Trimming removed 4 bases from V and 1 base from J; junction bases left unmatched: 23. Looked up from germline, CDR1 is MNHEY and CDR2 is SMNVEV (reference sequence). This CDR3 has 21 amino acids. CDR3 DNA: TGTGCCAGCAGTTCCCCCGCGTGGGAAGCGGGAGGCCCCAAACGGTCCTACGAGCAGTACTTC. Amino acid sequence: CASSSPAWEAGGPKRSYEQYF.

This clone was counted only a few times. The CDR3 loop reads CASSLGQSKTGELFF. As DNA, the CDR3 is TGCGCCAGCAGCTTGGGACAGTCTAAAACCGGGGAGCTGTTTTTT. The chain employs TRBV5-1 and TRBJ2-2, with a weak D call TRBD1 (5 bases). V dropped 0 bases and J dropped 5 bases, with 11 bases sitting between them. The CDR3 is 15 amino acids. The germline V gene encodes CDR1 SGHRS and CDR2 YFSETQ.

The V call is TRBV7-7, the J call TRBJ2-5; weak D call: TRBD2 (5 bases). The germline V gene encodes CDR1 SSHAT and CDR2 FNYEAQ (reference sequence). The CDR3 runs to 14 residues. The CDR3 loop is CATSAHPEGETQYF. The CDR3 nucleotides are TGTGCTACGAGCGCACATCCCGAGGGAGAGACCCAGTACTTC.

The DNA of the CDR3 is TGTGCCAGCAGCTTAGGAGATAGGAGGGGAGTGAAACTGTTTTTT. Residues: CASSLGDRRGVKLFF. The gene calls are TRBV7-2 and TRBJ1-4; D may be TRBD1 (5 bases). CDR1 is SGHTA, CDR2 FQGNSA, per germline. The CDR3 consists of 15 residues. The V end lost 1 base, the J end lost 11 bases, and 17 bases lay between the germline ends.

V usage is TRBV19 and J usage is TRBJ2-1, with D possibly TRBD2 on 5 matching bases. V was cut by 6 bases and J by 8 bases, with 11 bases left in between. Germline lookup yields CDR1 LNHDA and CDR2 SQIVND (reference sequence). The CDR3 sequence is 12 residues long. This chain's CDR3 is CASRLGGHEQFF. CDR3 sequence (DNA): TGTGCCAGTAGGCTCGGAGGCCATGAGCAGTTCTTC.

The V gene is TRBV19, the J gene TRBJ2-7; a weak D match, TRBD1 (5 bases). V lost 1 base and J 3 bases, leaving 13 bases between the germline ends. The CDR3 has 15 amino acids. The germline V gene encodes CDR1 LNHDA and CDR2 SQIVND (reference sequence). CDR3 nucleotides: TGTGCCAGTAGTATAGCGGGCAGGGCTCACTACGAGCAGTACTTC. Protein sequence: CASSIAGRAHYEQYF.

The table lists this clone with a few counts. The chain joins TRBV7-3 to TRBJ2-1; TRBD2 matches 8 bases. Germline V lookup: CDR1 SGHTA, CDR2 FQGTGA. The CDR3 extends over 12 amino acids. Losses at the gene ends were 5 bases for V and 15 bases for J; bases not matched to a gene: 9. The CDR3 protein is CASSKSSGAPFF. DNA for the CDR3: TGTGCCAGCAGCAAGAGTAGCGGGGCTCCGTTCTTC. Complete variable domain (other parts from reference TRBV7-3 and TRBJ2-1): GAGVSQTPSNKVTEKGKYVELRCDPISGHTALYWYRQSLGQGPEFLIYFQGTGAADDSGLPNDRFFAVRPEGSVSTLKIQRTERGDSAVYLCASSKSSGAPFFGPGTRLTVL.

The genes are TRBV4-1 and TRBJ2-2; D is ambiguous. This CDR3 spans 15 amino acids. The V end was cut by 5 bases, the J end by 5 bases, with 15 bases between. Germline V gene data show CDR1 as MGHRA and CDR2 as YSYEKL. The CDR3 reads CASSNQPQATGELFF. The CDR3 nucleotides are TGCGCCAGCAGCAACCAACCTCAGGCAACCGGGGAGCTGTTTTTT.

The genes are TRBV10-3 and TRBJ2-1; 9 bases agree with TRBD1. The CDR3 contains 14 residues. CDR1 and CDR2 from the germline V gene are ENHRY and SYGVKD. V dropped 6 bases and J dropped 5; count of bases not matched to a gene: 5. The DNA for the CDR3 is TGTGCCATCAGCCGGACAGGGGCAGACAATGAGCAGTTCTTC. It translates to CAISRTGADNEQFF.

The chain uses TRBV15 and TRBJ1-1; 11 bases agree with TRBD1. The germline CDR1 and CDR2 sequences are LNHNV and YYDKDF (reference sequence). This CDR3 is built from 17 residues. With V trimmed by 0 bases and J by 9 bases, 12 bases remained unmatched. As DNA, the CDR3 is TGTGCCACCAGCAGAGATATAGGACAGGGGGCGTCGCGTCAAGCTTTCTTT. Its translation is CATSRDIGQGASRQAFF.